This T cell receptor beta chain originates from a study of blood T cell repertoires in COVID-19. Clones were sequenced by immunoSEQ multiplex PCR, and TCRdb holds only the in-frame ones, with some missing. The profile shows 170,000 or so clones, roughly 83% of them singletons. Unmatched junction bases numbered 5, after V lost 8 bases and J lost 3 bases. The CDR3 is made up of 13 amino acids. Germline values: CDR1 SEHNR, CDR2 FQNEAQ (reference sequence). Sample: peripheral blood. J is TRBJ2-3 and V is TRBV7-9; TRBD2 matches at 7 bases. The sequence was obtained from a man younger than 30 with active or convalescent COVID-19. The CDR3, as DNA: TGTGCCAGCCGGCGGGAGAAAACAGATACGCAGTATTTT. It translates to CASRREKTDTQYF.